This T cell receptor beta chain was identified during a study of T cells in Graves' hyperthyroidism and ophthalmopathy. Whole-study findings and limits: The model predicted ophthalmopathy a median approximately 6.3 months before onset.

Concerning this clonotype itself: What it binds is unknown.

RNA transcripts yielded amplified TCR beta CDR3 regions. Primed by the HTBI set, a first-round RT-PCR was run on the TCR CDR3. TCRdb analysed the multiplex PCR reads with MiXCR anew, one entry per CDR3 protein. The sample consists of roughly 640,000 distinct CDR3 sequences, about a sixth of them appearing once. The trim removed 2 bases at V and 0 bases at J, leaving 3 bases unmatched. The CDR3 consists of 15 residues. CDR1 and CDR2 from the germline V gene are MNHNS and SASEGT. The chain uses TRBV6-1 and TRBJ2-5; 7 positions agree with TRBD2. The source of this sequence is a woman between 35 and 50 years old with Graves' ophthalmopathy. Sequenced sample: blood. The CDR3 nucleotides are TGTGCCAGCAGTGAATCGCGGGGGTACCAAGAGACCCAGTACTTC. Encoded protein: CASSESRGYQETQYF.